This paragraph covers one T cell receptor beta chain sequence. Trimming left V 3 bases short and J 4 bases short, with 12 bases between. CDR3 length equals 13 residues. Germline CDR1 reads SQVTM; CDR2 reads ANQGSEA. Some clones are missing from TCRdb's copy, which holds only in-frame ones; the method was immunoSEQ multiplex PCR. The repertoire holds about 350,000 clones, with approximately 89% as singletons. These data belong to a study of blood T cell repertoires in COVID-19. Study in general: Acute and convalescent COVID-19 specimens originated in the United States, Italy and Spain. Sample material is recorded as cDNA or gDNA derived from T cells, B-cell-depleted T cells, or PBMCs.

Seattle researchers signed up patients amid active infection and tracked them longitudinally. This TCR derives from a woman in her sixties or seventies with COVID-19, enrolled during active disease. This chain links TRBV29-1 with TRBJ1-2; TRBD1 might be the D (6 bases). The sequenced material came from peripheral blood. The CDR3 sequence is CSVELGAGYGYTF. The CDR3 DNA reads TGCAGCGTTGAGCTGGGGGCAGGCTATGGCTACACCTTC.